Below, 6 T cell receptor beta chains from the same sample are listed, as sequenced in a study of blood T cell repertoires in COVID-19. Sequenced by immunoSEQ multiplex PCR; TCRdb stores in-frame clones only, minus some. The repertoire holds 55,000 to 95,000 clones, with roughly 79% as singletons. Sequencing used peripheral blood. The source is a woman in her seventies with acute or convalescent COVID-19.

The rearrangement links TRBV18 to TRBJ1-5; a possible D gene is TRBD1 (5 bases). The V end lost 4 bases, the J end lost 1 base, and 8 bases lay between the germline ends. Germline lookup yields CDR1 KGHSH and CDR2 LQKENI. The CDR3 is 14 amino acids. The CDR3 here is CASSLTDSNQPQHF. The CDR3 DNA reads TGTGCCAGCTCACTGACAGACAGCAATCAGCCCCAGCATTTT.

The V and J genes are TRBV7-3 and TRBJ1-1, with a weak D call TRBD1 (5 bases). Looked up from germline, CDR1 is SGHTA and CDR2 is FQGTGA. Trimming took off 7 bases at V and 2 bases at J, with 14 bases between the two ends. The CDR3 has 14 residues. DNA for the CDR3: TGTGCCAGCAAGCAGGGATTTAGAAACACTGAAGCTTTCTTT. Protein sequence: CASKQGFRNTEAFF.

The chain recombines TRBV12-5 with TRBJ1-2, with D perhaps TRBD1 (5 bases). The germline V and J ends were trimmed by 3 bases and 4 bases, with 12 bases remaining between them. The CDR3 runs 14 residues. Germline V CDR1 and CDR2: LGHNT, FRNRAP. CDR3 sequence (DNA): TGTGCTAGTGGTTTTGGGGCAGATATCTATGGCTACACCTTC. Translation: CASGFGADIYGYTF.

The rearrangement joins TRBV18 to TRBJ2-5, with TRBD1 as a possible D gene (6 bases). The CDR3 consists of 14 residues. V lost 3 bases and J 3 bases, leaving 11 bases between the germline ends. Germline V gene data show CDR1 as KGHSH and CDR2 as LQKENI. The CDR3 is CASSPDRREETQYF. The CDR3 DNA sequence: TGTGCCAGCTCACCTGACAGGAGAGAAGAGACCCAGTACTTC.

The chain uses TRBV6-5 and TRBJ1-2; 7 bases are a match to TRBD1. The trim removed 5 bases at V and 8 bases at J, leaving 8 bases unmatched. Germline values: CDR1 MNHEY, CDR2 SVGAGI. CDR3 length equals 13 residues. The CDR3 reads CASSRNRGYGYTF. The CDR3 DNA sequence: TGTGCCAGCAGTCGAAACAGGGGATACGGCTACACCTTC.

J is TRBJ2-5 and V is TRBV5-4; 8 bases match TRBD2. Germline V gene sequence: CDR1 SGHNT, CDR2 YYREEE (reference sequence). The trim removed 3 bases at V and 3 bases at J, leaving 4 bases unmatched. This CDR3 has 14 amino acids. The CDR3 is CASSSQAGEETQYF. DNA of the CDR3: TGTGCCAGCAGCTCTCAAGCGGGAGAAGAGACCCAGTACTTC.